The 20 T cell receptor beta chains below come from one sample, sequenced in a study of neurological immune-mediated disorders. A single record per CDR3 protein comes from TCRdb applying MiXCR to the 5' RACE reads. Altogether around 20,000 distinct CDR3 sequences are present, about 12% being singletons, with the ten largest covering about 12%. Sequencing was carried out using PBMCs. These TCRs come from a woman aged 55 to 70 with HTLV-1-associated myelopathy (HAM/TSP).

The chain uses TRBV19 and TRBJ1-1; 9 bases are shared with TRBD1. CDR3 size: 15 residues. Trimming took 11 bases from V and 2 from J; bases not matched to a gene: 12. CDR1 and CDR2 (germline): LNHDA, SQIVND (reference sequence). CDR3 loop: CAPQPDRGGNTEAFF. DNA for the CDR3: TGTGCCCCGCAACCCGACAGGGGGGGAAACACTGAAGCTTTCTTT.

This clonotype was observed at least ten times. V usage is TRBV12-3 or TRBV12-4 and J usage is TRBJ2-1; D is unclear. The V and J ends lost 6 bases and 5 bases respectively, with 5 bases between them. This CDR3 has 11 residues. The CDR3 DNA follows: TGTGCCAGCAGCCTTCACAATGAGCAGTTCTTC. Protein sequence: CASSLHNEQFF.

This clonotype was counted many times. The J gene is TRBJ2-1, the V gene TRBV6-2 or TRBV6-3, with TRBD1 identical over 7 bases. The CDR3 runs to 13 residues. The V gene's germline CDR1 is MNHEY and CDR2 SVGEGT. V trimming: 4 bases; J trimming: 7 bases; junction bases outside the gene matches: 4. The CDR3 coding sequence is TGTGCCAGCAGTTTACAGGGGTGGAATGAGCAGTTCTTC. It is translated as CASSLQGWNEQFF.

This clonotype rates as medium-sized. The chain's CDR3 is CASSQEVGTNEKLFF. As DNA, the CDR3 is TGCGCCAGCAGCCAAGAGGTGGGAACTAATGAAAAACTGTTTTTT. V is TRBV4-1 and J is TRBJ1-4; D gene ambiguous. The CDR3 sequence is 15 residues long. The V end was cut by 0 bases, the J end by 1 base, with 6 bases between. Germline CDR1 is MGHRA and CDR2 is YSYEKL.

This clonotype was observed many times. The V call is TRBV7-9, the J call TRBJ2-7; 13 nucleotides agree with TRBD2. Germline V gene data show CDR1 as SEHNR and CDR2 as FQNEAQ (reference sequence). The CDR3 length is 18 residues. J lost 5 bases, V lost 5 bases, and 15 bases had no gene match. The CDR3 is CASSRYSGLAGESHEQYF. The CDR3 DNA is TGTGCCAGCAGCAGATACTCTGGACTAGCGGGAGAGTCCCACGAGCAGTACTTC.

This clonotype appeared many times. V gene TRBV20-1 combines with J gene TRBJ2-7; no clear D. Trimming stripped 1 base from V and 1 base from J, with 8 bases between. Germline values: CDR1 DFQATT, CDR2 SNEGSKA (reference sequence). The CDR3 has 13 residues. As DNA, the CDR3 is TGCAGTGCTAGAGGCAGGCAGTCCTACGAGCAGTACTTC. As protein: CSARGRQSYEQYF.

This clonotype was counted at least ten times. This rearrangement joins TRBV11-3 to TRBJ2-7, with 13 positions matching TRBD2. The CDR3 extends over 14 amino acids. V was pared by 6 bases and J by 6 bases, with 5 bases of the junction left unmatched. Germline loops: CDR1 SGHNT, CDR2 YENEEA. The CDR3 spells CASRVRLAGGEQYF. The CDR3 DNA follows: TGTGCCAGCAGGGTGAGACTAGCGGGGGGCGAGCAGTACTTC.

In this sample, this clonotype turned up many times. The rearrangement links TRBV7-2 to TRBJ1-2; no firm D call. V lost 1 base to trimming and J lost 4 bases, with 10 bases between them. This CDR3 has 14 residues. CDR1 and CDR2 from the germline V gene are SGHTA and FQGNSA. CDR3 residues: CASSLVSATYGYTF. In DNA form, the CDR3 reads TGTGCCAGCAGCTTAGTGTCAGCGACCTATGGCTACACCTTC.

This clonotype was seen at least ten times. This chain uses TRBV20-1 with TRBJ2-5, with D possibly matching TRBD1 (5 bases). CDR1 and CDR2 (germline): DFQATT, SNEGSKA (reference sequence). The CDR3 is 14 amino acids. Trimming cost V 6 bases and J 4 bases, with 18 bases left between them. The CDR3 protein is CSALWAGLGETQYF. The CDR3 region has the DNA TGCAGTGCCCTATGGGCAGGGTTAGGAGAGACCCAGTACTTC.

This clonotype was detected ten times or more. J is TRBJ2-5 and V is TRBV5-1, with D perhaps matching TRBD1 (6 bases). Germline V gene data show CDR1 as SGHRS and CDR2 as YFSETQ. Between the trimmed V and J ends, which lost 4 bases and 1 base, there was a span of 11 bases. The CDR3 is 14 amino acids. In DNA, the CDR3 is TGCGCCAGCAGCGTACAGGGATTCCAAGAGACCCAGTACTTC. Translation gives CASSVQGFQETQYF.

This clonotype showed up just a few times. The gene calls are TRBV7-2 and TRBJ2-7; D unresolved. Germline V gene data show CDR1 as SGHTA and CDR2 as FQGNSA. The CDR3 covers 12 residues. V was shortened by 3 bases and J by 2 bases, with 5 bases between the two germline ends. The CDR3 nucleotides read TGTGCCAGCAGCTTGGGTGCCTACGAGCAGTACTTC. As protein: CASSLGAYEQYF.

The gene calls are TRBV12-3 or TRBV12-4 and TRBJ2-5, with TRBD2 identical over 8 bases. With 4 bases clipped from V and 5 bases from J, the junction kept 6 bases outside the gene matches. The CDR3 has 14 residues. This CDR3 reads CASSSGLVSETQYF. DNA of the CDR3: TGTGCCAGCAGTTCGGGACTAGTCAGCGAGACCCAGTACTTC.

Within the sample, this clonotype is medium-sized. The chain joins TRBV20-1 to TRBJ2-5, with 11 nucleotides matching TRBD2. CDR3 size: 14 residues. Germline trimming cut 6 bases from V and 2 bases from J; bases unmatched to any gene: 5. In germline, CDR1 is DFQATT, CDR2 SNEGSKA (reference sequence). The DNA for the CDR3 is TGCAGTGCAAGGACTAGCGGGTCTCAAGAGACCCAGTACTTC. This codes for CSARTSGSQETQYF.

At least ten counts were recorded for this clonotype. The CDR3 protein is CSARRGAGTGELFF. DNA of the CDR3: TGCAGTGCTAGAAGAGGGGCGGGGACCGGGGAGCTGTTTTTT. The rearrangement links TRBV20-1 to TRBJ2-2; possibly TRBD2 for D (6 bases). The CDR3 runs to 14 residues. Trimming pared 2 bases from V and 5 bases from J, leaving 12 bases between. Per the germline V gene, CDR1 is DFQATT and CDR2 is SNEGSKA (reference sequence).

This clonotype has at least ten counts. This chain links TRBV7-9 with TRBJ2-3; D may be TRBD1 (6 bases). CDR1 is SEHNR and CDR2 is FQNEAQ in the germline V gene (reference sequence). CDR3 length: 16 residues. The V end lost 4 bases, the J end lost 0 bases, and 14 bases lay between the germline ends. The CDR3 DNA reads TGTGCCAGCAGCTGGACAGCACCTTTTAGCACAGATACGCAGTATTTT. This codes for CASSWTAPFSTDTQYF.

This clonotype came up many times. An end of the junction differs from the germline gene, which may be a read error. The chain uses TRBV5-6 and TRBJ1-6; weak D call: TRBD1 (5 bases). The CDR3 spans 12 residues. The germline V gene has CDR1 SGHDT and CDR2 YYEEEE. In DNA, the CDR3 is TGTGCCAGCAGCTTGAGGGGCAGGCCCCTCTACTTT. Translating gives CASSLRGRPLYF.

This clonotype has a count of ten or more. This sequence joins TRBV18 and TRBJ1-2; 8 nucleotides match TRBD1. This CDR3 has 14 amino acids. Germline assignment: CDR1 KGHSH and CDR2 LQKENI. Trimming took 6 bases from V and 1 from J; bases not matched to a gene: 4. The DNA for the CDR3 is TGTGCCAGCTCCCCGGGACAGGATAACTATGGCTACACCTTC. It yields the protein CASSPGQDNYGYTF.

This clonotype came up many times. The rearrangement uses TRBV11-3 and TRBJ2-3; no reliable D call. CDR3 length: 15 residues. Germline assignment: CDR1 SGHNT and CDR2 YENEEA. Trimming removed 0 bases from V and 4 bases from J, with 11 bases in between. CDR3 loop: CASSLDSPGADTQYF. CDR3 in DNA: TGTGCCAGCAGCTTAGACAGCCCCGGAGCAGATACGCAGTATTTT.

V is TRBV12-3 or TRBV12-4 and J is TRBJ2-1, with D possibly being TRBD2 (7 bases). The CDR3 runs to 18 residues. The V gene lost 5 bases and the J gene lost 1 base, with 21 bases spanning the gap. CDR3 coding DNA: TGTGCCAGCAGTCCGTTGGCGGGGGCCCAAAATTCCTACAATGAGCAGTTCTTC. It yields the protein CASSPLAGAQNSYNEQFF.

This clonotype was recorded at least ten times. The CDR3 loop reads CSASFTGGRAFF. The CDR3 coding sequence is TGCAGTGCTAGTTTTACAGGGGGCCGCGCTTTCTTT. The rearrangement uses TRBV20-1 and TRBJ1-1; 9 bases are a match to TRBD1. CDR1 DFQATT and CDR2 SNEGSKA come from the germline V gene (reference sequence). Losses at the gene ends were 3 bases for V and 11 bases for J; bases not matched to a gene: 7. The CDR3 runs 12 residues.